This TCR beta chain was observed in a study of T cells in Graves' hyperthyroidism and ophthalmopathy. Turning to the study itself: Peripheral blood was acquired at first diagnosis, ahead of any therapy whatsoever.

RNA transcripts were the template for amplifying TCR beta CDR3 regions. A set of HTBI primers served as the primers for a first-round RT-PCR of the TCR CDR3. Using its own MiXCR run on the multiplex PCR reads, TCRdb lists one record per CDR3 protein. The profile shows about 400,000 distinct CDR3 sequences, more than 15% of them singletons. This clonotype was recorded many times. Its target is unknown. This CDR3 contains 15 residues. The V end lost 0 bases, the J end lost 2 bases, and 9 bases lay between the germline ends. Germline V gene lookup returns CDR1 SGHTA and CDR2 FQGNSA. Study-level findings and limits: Stable hyperthyroidism was told apart from ophthalmopathy by a model built on 13 V-J features.

The clonotype comes from a woman aged 18-29 years with Graves' hyperthyroidism. The chain joins TRBV7-2 to TRBJ2-3; D gene uncertain. The specimen sequenced was blood. The chain's CDR3 is CASSLALSFTDTQYF. The CDR3, as DNA: TGTGCCAGCAGCTTAGCCCTATCATTCACAGATACGCAGTATTTT. The variable domain in full, with the rest retrieved from reference TRBV7-2 and TRBJ2-3, is GAGVSQSPSNKVTEKGKDVELRCDPISGHTALYWYRQSLGQGLEFLIYFQGNSAPDKSGLPSDRFSAERTGGSVSTLTIQRTQQEDSAVYLCASSLALSFTDTQYFGPGTRLTVL.